This is a list of T cell receptor beta chains from one sample in a study of CD8 T cells in ankylosing spondylitis. In TCRdb, the 5' RACE reads were re-called with MiXCR into one record per CDR3 protein. The sample yields under 200,000 distinct CDR3 sequences, around a tenth seen once. Sequencing was carried out using blood, either unsorted or a sorted T cell fraction (not recorded which). These receptors were taken from a male donor with ankylosing spondylitis or in good health (not recorded which). Both conserved end residues are part of each CDR3. D genes are given only for firm matches. Only part of the rows carry a size: once, few, many, or a class if the clone is expanded.

clone size,J gene,V gene,D gene,CDR3 DNA,CDR3 protein
many,TRBJ1-1,TRBV28,-,TGTGCCAGCAGTTTATTTTTGCAGGGCTACACTGAAGCTTTCTTT,CASSLFLQGYTEAFF
-,TRBJ2-1,TRBV5-6,-,TGTGCCAGCAGAGGAGTCCCTGGGGGCAATCGGCGCTCCTACAATGGGCAGTTCTTC,CASRGVPGGNRRSYNGQFF
many,TRBJ2-3,TRBV12-3/TRBV12-4,-,TGTGCCAGCAGTTTAGCGCGAGCTTCAGATACGCAGTATTTT,CASSLARASDTQYF
few,TRBJ1-5,TRBV12-3/TRBV12-4,-,TGTGCCAGCAGTTTCAGGGAGGCCAATCAGCCCCAGCATTTT,CASSFREANQPQHF
many,TRBJ2-1,TRBV12-3/TRBV12-4,-,TGTGCCAGCAGTTTAGGTTCGGGGCGTGGCCAGTTCTTC,CASSLGSGRGQFF
-,TRBJ2-1,TRBV5-1,TRBD1,TGCGCCAGCAGCCCCTGGGACAGGGGTGACAATGAGCAGTTCTTC,CASSPWDRGDNEQFF
many,TRBJ2-1,TRBV6-1,TRBD2,TGTGCCAGCAGACTAGCGGACTCCTACAATGAGCAGTTCTTC,CASRLADSYNEQFF
many,TRBJ1-1,TRBV5-1,TRBD1,TGCGCCAGCAGCTTGTTTCCACGCGGACAGGGGAACACTGAAGCTTTCTTT,CASSLFPRGQGNTEAFF
-,TRBJ1-6,TRBV18,-,TGTGCCAGCTCACCAGTCGGTTACAATTCACCCCTCCACTTT,CASSPVGYNSPLHF
many,TRBJ2-2,TRBV3-1,-,TGTGCCAGCAGCCAAGGGGGGTCCGGGGAGCTGTTTTTT,CASSQGGSGELFF
many,TRBJ1-6,TRBV2,-,TGTGCCAGCAGCCAGGACAGAGATTCACCCCTCCACTTT,CASSQDRDSPLHF
-,TRBJ2-7,TRBV5-1,TRBD1,TGCGCCAGCAGTCGACAGGGTACCGACTACGAGCAGTACTTC,CASSRQGTDYEQYF
many,TRBJ2-3,TRBV10-3,-,TGTGCCATCCAGGGGTACACAGATACGCAGTATTTT,CAIQGYTDTQYF
many,TRBJ2-1,TRBV2,TRBD1,TGTGCCAGCGGCCCGGGACAGATACACAATGAGCAGTTCTTC,CASGPGQIHNEQFF
-,TRBJ2-1,TRBV5-1,-,TGCGCCAGCAGCTTGTGGCAGAACAATGAGCAGTTCTTC,CASSLWQNNEQFF
many,TRBJ2-3,TRBV5-1,TRBD2,TGCGCCAGCTTGCTAGCGGGAGGTTTGGCAGATACGCAGTATTTT,CASLLAGGLADTQYF
many,TRBJ2-3,TRBV5-5,TRBD2,TGTGCCAGCAGCTTAGCGGGACTAGCCACAGATACGCAGTATTTT,CASSLAGLATDTQYF
many,TRBJ2-1,TRBV5-1,-,TGCGCCAGCAGCTTGCTAGGCGCTAGCGAGTACAATGAGCAGTTCTTC,CASSLLGASEYNEQFF
many,TRBJ2-1,TRBV12-3/TRBV12-4,-,TGTGCCAGCAGTTTCCCGACAGTTACCTTGAACAATGAGCAGTTCTTC,CASSFPTVTLNNEQFF
few,TRBJ2-2,TRBV3-1,TRBD1,TGTGCCAGCAGCCAAGATCGACAGGGGGACCTGCGAGGCACCGGGGAGCTGTTTTTT,CASSQDRQGDLRGTGELFF
many,TRBJ2-1,TRBV7-7,TRBD2,TGTGCCAGCAGCTTACAAGCGGGAGGAACCGATGAGCAGTTCTTC,CASSLQAGGTDEQFF
-,TRBJ1-2,TRBV6-5,-,TGTGCCAGCAGTTCCACTCGCCACGTGGACGGGATCGATGAAAGCTACACCTTC,CASSSTRHVDGIDESYTF
few,TRBJ2-5,TRBV9,TRBD2,TGTGCCAGCAGCGTAACGGGGGGGTTTTCAGAGACCCAGTACTTC,CASSVTGGFSETQYF
many,TRBJ2-3,TRBV11-2,TRBD2,TGTGCCAGCAGCTCTCGACTAGCGGGAGGCACAGATACGCAGTATTTT,CASSSRLAGGTDTQYF
many,TRBJ2-7,TRBV5-1,TRBD2,TGCGCCAGCAGCTTGCTCTCCGGACTAGCGGGTGGCTACGAGCAGTACTTC,CASSLLSGLAGGYEQYF
many,TRBJ2-1,TRBV5-1,TRBD2,TGCGCCAGCAGCTGGGGACTAGCGGGAGGGCAGAATGAGCAGTTCTTC,CASSWGLAGGQNEQFF
many,TRBJ1-1,TRBV7-8,-,TGTGCCAGCAGTCCTTTAGGGAACCGAAACACTGAAGCTTTCTTT,CASSPLGNRNTEAFF
few,TRBJ2-7,TRBV27,-,TGTGCCAGCGGGGACCACGAGCAGTACTTC,CASGDHEQYF
many,TRBJ2-3,TRBV24-1,-,TGTGCCACCAGTGAAATGGGTTCAGGTGGAGATACGCAGTATTTT,CATSEMGSGGDTQYF